A selection of T cell receptor beta chains follows, all from one sample in a study of blood T cell repertoires in COVID-19. Here immunoSEQ multiplex PCR was the method, and the copy in TCRdb shows in-frame clones only, minus some. Of around 330,000 clones listed, 85% are singletons. The sample comprised PBMCs or T cells enriched from blood (not recorded which). Receptor source: a woman under 40 who had been exposed to COVID-19. CDR3s leave out the opening cysteine and the closing phenylalanine or tryptophan. The order of the fields is clone size, J gene, V gene, CDR3 protein. A row's size may be missing; if present it is once, few, many or a size class.

.	TRBJ1-2	TRBV19	ASSNSQSNYGYT
.	TRBJ1-1	TRBV11-2	ASSSTENTEAF
.	TRBJ2-3	TRBV10-2	ASSVGSDTQY
.	TRBJ2-7	TRBV11-1	ASSLTPGRGYEQY
.	TRBJ1-3	TRBV7-9	ASSLARGDNSGNTIY
.	TRBJ1-2	TRBV28	ASSRGGGYT
.	TRBJ2-1	TRBV7-9	ASTPGGSRSYNEQF
.	TRBJ2-2	TRBV11-3	ASSLEGGRSTGELF
.	TRBJ1-1	TRBV7-3	ASSPQGMNTEAF
.	TRBJ1-2	TRBV12-5	ASGPTGVGYGYT
.	TRBJ1-2	TRBV5-4	ASSGKGQNYGYT
few	TRBJ1-1	TRBV28	ASSFFANQGARTEAF
.	TRBJ2-3	TRBV7-9	ASSLRTSSTDTQY
.	TRBJ1-1	TRBV6-5	ATHRDGVPNTEAF
.	TRBJ1-5	TRBV10-1	ASSVRVDQPQH
few	TRBJ1-6	TRBV6-1	ASSEAFGFYNSPLH
.	TRBJ2-7	TRBV4-1	ASSQTETGAYEQY
.	TRBJ1-5	TRBV10-3	AISDGTGIQPQH